Following are 17 T cell receptor beta chains from one sample sequenced in a study of regulatory T cells in long-lasting Graves disease. CDR3 regions were amplified by Arm-PCR using iRepertoire HTBI primers to build TCR beta libraries. MiXCR, run by TCRdb on the multiplex PCR reads, gives a single entry per CDR3 protein. The sample contains about 460,000 distinct CDR3 sequences, roughly 22% of which appear only once. Time point given: persistent/refractory GD, antithyroid drugs over 5 years with positive TRAb. Isolated PBMC RNA provided the starting material for the TCR library. The material sequenced was peripheral blood mononuclear cells (PBMCs), taken when the disease was refractory, from a patient treated with antithyroid drugs. The receptors were sampled from a female donor with Graves disease.

This clonotype was seen at least ten times. The chain is built from TRBV28 and TRBJ2-7; D is perhaps TRBD2 (5 bases). The CDR3 contains 15 residues. Germline CDR1 and CDR2: MDHEN and SYDVKM. V lost 4 bases to trimming and J lost 2 bases, with 15 bases between them. CDR3 sequence reads: CASSSSSPGPYEQYF. The CDR3 bases are TGTGCCAGCAGTTCCTCTAGCCCCGGGCCCTACGAGCAGTACTTC.

This clonotype was seen ten or more times. J is TRBJ2-5 and V is TRBV12-3 or TRBV12-4; D is undetermined. Trimming stripped 3 bases from V and 4 bases from J, with 15 bases between. The CDR3 is 15 residues long. The CDR3 sequence: CASSLGATLGETQYF. The CDR3, as DNA: TGTGCCAGCAGTTTGGGCGCTACCTTGGGAGAGACCCAGTACTTC.

This clonotype appeared a few times. The chain carries TRBV5-6 and TRBJ1-2, with a possible D match to TRBD1 (5 bases). Trimming removed 6 bases at V and 2 bases at J, with 14 bases between. Germline V gene sequence: CDR1 SGHDT, CDR2 YYEEEE. This CDR3 has 14 amino acids. The CDR3 coding sequence is TGTGCCAGCACCGTCCAGGGAGGCAACTATGGCTACACCTTC. Translating gives CASTVQGGNYGYTF.

This clonotype was seen only a few times. The CDR3 DNA sequence: TGTGCCACCCTGGTAGGGACTAGCGTAAACAATGAGCAGTTCTTC. This codes for CATLVGTSVNNEQFF. This chain joins TRBV12-3 or TRBV12-4 and TRBJ2-5, with 10 bases matching TRBD2. The DNA end is more similar to TRBJ2-1, so the J call may be wrong. This CDR3 region has 15 residues.

The chain employs TRBV5-6 and TRBJ2-5; 8 nucleotides line up with TRBD1. This CDR3 comprises 13 residues. CDR1 is SGHDT and CDR2 is YYEEEE in the germline V gene. The V gene end was trimmed by 4 bases and the J gene end by 7 bases; junction bases not matched to a gene: 6. The CDR3 loop reads CASSSDRGATQYF. Here the CDR3 DNA reads TGTGCCAGCAGCAGCGACAGGGGTGCGACCCAGTACTTC.

V gene TRBV7-9 combines with J gene TRBJ1-6; maybe TRBD1 (6 bases). Germline V gives CDR1 SEHNR, CDR2 FQNEAQ (reference sequence). V gave up 7 bases and J gave up 9 bases, with 13 bases separating them. The CDR3 totals 13 residues. The CDR3 region has the DNA TGTGCCAGCACTAACAGGGAGGGTTCACCCCTCCACTTT. It translates to CASTNREGSPLHF.

This clonotype was counted only a few times. CDR3 loop: CASSGEGGTQYF. DNA of the CDR3: TGTGCCAGCAGCGGAGAGGGGGGGACCCAGTACTTC. The chain couples TRBV7-6 to TRBJ2-5; TRBD1 or TRBD2 may be the D gene (6 bases each). The CDR3 is 12 amino acids. V lost 5 bases, J lost 7 bases, and 11 bases lay in between. The germline CDR1 and CDR2 sequences are SGHVS and FNYEAQ.

This clonotype has more than one count but fewer than ten. The CDR3 DNA reads TGTGCCAGCAGTTACTCTTGGTTGGGGACGGTTGACTCGAACACTGAAGCTTTCTTT. Amino acids: CASSYSWLGTVDSNTEAFF. The chain links TRBV6-5 to TRBJ1-1; weak D call: TRBD1 (5 bases). This CDR3 contains 19 residues. Trimming stripped 0 bases from V and 1 base from J, with 21 bases between. Germline V gives CDR1 MNHEY, CDR2 SVGAGI.

This clonotype turned up a few times. The chain has TRBV6-1 and TRBJ2-1; 9 nucleotides line up with TRBD2. V lost 8 bases and J lost 3; bases outside the gene matches: 5. The length of the CDR3 is 14 residues. CDR1 is MNHNS, CDR2 SASEGT, per germline. CDR3 in DNA: TGTGCCAGCGATAGCGGGAGCTTCTACAATGAGCAGTTCTTC. Its protein is CASDSGSFYNEQFF.

The chain uses TRBV5-6 and TRBJ2-7; D is undetermined. The CDR3 runs to 17 residues. Germline assignment: CDR1 SGHDT and CDR2 YYEEEE. The V end lost 3 bases, the J end lost 3 bases, and 22 bases lay between the germline ends. The CDR3 protein is CASSSYWQRRFSYEQYF. The CDR3, as DNA: TGTGCCAGCAGCTCCTACTGGCAACGGCGATTCAGCTACGAGCAGTACTTC.

The chain uses TRBV20-1 and TRBJ1-2, with D possibly matching TRBD1 (6 bases). The germline CDR1 and CDR2 sequences are DFQATT and SNEGSKA (reference sequence). Trimming took 2 bases from V and 7 from J, leaving 14 bases between them. The CDR3 is 13 residues long. The CDR3 region is CSARQGSTLGYTF. CDR3 DNA sequence: TGCAGTGCTAGACAGGGGAGTACCCTTGGCTACACCTTC.

This sequence joins TRBV20-1 and TRBJ1-2; no clear D. Per germline, CDR1 DFQATT and CDR2 SNEGSKA (reference sequence). The CDR3 sequence is 14 residues long. V lost 0 bases, J lost 6 bases, and 14 bases lay in between. This CDR3 reads CSARDIFRADGYTF. DNA for the CDR3: TGCAGTGCTAGAGATATATTCCGGGCGGATGGCTACACCTTC.

This clonotype was counted at least ten times. This chain uses TRBV30 with TRBJ1-2; unclear D gene. V was shortened by 4 bases and J by 5 bases, with 11 bases between the two germline ends. The germline V gene encodes CDR1 GTSNPN and CDR2 SVGIG (reference sequence). This CDR3 comprises 12 residues. The DNA for the CDR3 is TGTGCCTGGATAGTGATGGGTTATGGCTACACCTTC. Translating gives CAWIVMGYGYTF.

A word on this clonotype: Just one base apart from a much larger clone, this may be a read error. This chain uses TRBV6-2 or TRBV6-3 with TRBJ1-2; 8 bases fit TRBD1. This CDR3 region has 17 residues. Germline V gives CDR1 MNHEY, CDR2 SVGEGT. The junction had 15 bases not matched to a gene; V was cut back by 6 bases and J by 3 bases. CDR3 region: CASSGQGAPLKDYGYTF. CDR3 coding DNA: TGTGCCAGCAGCGGACAGGGAGCCCCACTCAAGGACTATGGCTACACCTTC.

This clonotype was seen repeatedly, ten times or more. The rearrangement links TRBV7-2 to TRBJ1-5; no clear D gene. V lost 0 bases to trimming and J lost 3 bases, with 9 bases between them. CDR1 and CDR2 from the germline V gene are SGHTA and FQGNSA. The CDR3 extends over 15 amino acids. The CDR3 DNA follows: TGTGCCAGCAGCTTAGCGCCCAGCAACAATCAGCCCCAGCATTTT. It translates to CASSLAPSNNQPQHF.

Regarding this clonotype: A read error may explain this, as a much larger clone is one base away. This chain uses TRBV28 with TRBJ1-6, with TRBD1 identical over 9 bases. The CDR3 runs 15 residues. V shed 6 bases and J 6 bases; nucleotides not matched to a gene: 6. Germline loops: CDR1 MDHEN, CDR2 SYDVKM. DNA of the CDR3: TGTGCCAGCAGATCCAACAGGGGGCCTAATTCACCCCTCCACTTT. Protein product: CASRSNRGPNSPLHF.

The CDR3: CSVGTARDSPLHF. The CDR3, as DNA: TGCAGCGTTGGAACCGCGCGGGATTCACCCCTCCACTTT. The rearrangement uses TRBV29-1 and TRBJ1-6; no definite D call. The CDR3 is made up of 13 amino acids. Between the trimmed V and J ends, which lost 4 bases and 8 bases, there was a span of 12 bases. Germline V gene data show CDR1 as SQVTM and CDR2 as ANQGSEA.